The source of this TCR beta chain is a study of blood T cell repertoires in COVID-19. In germline, CDR1 is SNHLY, CDR2 FYNNEI. V dropped 10 bases and J dropped 6 bases, with 17 bases sitting between them. The CDR3 totals 13 residues. Here immunoSEQ multiplex PCR was the method, and the copy in TCRdb shows in-frame clones only, minus some. The sample yields about 190,000 clones, around 87% seen once. The receptor was isolated from a man between 50 and 59 years old with acute or convalescent COVID-19. The chain carries TRBV2 and TRBJ2-3, with D perhaps TRBD1 (6 bases). Specimen: peripheral blood. In nucleotides, the CDR3 is TGTGCCACTGTACAGGGTGATTGGGATACGCAGTATTTT. Amino acid sequence: CATVQGDWDTQYF.